This T cell receptor beta chain came from a study of T cells in Graves' hyperthyroidism and ophthalmopathy. Study-wide context: Peripheral blood was obtained at initial diagnosis, preceding any treatment.

Amplification yielded TCR beta CDR3 regions, with RNA transcripts as the source. During a first-round RT-PCR of the TCR CDR3, the HTBI primer set was used. A single record per CDR3 protein comes from TCRdb applying MiXCR to the multiplex PCR reads. This table has more than 500,000 distinct CDR3 sequences, 12% to 15% appearing once. The study defined stable Graves' hyperthyroidism as no ophthalmopathy progression within 18 months. Patients showing uncontrolled infection, other autoimmune disease, pregnancy or lactation were ineligible. V was shortened by 8 bases and J by 15 bases, with 14 bases between the two germline ends. CDR3 length equals 10 residues. CDR1 MNHEY and CDR2 SVGEGT come from the germline V gene. This clonotype was seen more than once but under ten times.

The chain combines TRBV6-2 or TRBV6-3 with TRBJ2-1; tentatively, D is TRBD1 or TRBD2 (5 bases each). Sequencing input: blood. The sequence was collected from a woman aged 40 to 50 with Graves' hyperthyroidism. CDR3: CASGRDGVFF. The CDR3 DNA reads as TGTGCCAGCGGCCGGGACGGCGTGTTCTTC.